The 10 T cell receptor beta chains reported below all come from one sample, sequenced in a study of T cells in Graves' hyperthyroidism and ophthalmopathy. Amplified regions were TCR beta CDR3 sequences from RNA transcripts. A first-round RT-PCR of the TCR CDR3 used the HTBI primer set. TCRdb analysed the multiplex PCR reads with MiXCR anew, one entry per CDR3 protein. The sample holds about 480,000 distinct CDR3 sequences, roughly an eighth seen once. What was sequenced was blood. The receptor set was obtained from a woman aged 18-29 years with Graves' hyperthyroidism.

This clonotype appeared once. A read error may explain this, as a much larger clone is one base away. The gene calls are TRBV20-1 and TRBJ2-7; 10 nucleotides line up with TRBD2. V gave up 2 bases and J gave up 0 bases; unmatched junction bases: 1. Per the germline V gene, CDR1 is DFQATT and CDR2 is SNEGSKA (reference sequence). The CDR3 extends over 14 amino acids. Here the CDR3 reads CSARTSGDSYEQYF. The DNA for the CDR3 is TGCAGTGCTAGAACTAGCGGGGACTCCTACGAGCAGTACTTC.

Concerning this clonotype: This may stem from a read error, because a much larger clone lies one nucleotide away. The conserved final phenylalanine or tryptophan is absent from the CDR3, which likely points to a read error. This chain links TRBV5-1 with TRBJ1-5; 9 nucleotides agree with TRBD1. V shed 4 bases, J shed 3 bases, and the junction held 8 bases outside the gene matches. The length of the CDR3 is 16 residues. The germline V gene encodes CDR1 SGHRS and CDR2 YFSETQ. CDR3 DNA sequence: TGCGCCAGCAGCCCCGGGACAGGGAGGGACAATCAGCCCCAGCATCTT. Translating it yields CASSPGTGRDNQPQHL.

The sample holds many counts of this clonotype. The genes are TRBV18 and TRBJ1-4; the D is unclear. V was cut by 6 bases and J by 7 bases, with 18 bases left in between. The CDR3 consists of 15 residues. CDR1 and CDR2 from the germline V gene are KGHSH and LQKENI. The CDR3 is CASSVSQRTPEKLFF. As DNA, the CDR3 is TGTGCCAGCTCGGTCTCTCAGCGTACCCCTGAAAAACTGTTTTTT.

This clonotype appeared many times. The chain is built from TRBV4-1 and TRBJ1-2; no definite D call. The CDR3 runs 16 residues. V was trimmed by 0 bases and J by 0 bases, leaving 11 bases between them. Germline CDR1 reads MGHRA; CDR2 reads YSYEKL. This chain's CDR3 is CASSQEGVRTNYGYTF. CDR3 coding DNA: TGCGCCAGCAGCCAAGAAGGAGTGAGGACTAACTATGGCTACACCTTC.

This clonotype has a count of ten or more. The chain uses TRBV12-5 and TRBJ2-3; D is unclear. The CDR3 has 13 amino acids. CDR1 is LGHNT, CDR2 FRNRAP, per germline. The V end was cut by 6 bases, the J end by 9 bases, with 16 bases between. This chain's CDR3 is CASGPQVTGTQYF. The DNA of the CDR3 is TGTGCTAGTGGGCCTCAGGTCACTGGGACGCAGTATTTT. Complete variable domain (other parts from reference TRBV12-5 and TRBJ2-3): DARVTQTPRHKVTEMGQEVTMRCQPILGHNTVFWYRQTMMQGLELLAYFRNRAPLDDSGMPKDRFSAEMPDATLATLKIQPSEPRDSAVYFCASGPQVTGTQYFGPGTRLTVL.

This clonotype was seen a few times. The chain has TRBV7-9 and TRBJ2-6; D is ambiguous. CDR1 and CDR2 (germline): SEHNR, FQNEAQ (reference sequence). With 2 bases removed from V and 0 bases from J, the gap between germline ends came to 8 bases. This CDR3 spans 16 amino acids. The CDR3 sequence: CASSLYEGSGANVLTF. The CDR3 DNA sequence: TGTGCCAGCAGCTTATACGAAGGCTCTGGGGCCAACGTCCTGACTTTC.

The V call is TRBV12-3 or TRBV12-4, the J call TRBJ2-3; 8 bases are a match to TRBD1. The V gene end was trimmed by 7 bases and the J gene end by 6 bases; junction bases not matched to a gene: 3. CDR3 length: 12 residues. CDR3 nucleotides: TGTGCCAGCAACAGGGGGATGGATACGCAGTATTTT. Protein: CASNRGMDTQYF.

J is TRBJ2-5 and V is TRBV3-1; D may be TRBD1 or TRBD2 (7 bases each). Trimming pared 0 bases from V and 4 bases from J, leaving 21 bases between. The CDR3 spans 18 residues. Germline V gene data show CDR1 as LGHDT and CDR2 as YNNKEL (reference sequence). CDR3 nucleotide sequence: TGTGCCAGCAGCCAAGATCTGGGAGGGGGCGCAATTGTAGAGACCCAGTACTTC. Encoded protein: CASSQDLGGGAIVETQYF.

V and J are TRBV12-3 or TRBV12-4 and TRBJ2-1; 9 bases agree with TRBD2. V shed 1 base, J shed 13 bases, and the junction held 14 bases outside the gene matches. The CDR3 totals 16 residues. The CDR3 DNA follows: TGTGCCAGCAGTTTAGGTAGCGGGAGCGTCGGGGAGGCCCAGTTCTTC. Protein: CASSLGSGSVGEAQFF.

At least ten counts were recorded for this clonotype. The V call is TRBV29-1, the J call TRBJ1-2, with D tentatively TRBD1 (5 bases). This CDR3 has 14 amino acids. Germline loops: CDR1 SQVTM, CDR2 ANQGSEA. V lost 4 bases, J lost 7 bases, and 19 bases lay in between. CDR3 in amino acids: CSVGGQGFPGGYTF. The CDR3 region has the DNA TGCAGCGTTGGAGGGCAGGGATTCCCCGGTGGCTACACCTTC.